This entry features one T cell receptor (beta chain) sequence. Many counts were recorded for this clonotype. It lacks a known antigen. The input lacks base qualities; no much larger clone sits a single base away. Library construction relied on PCR. Reads for this sample came from an Illumina HiSeq 2000. The raw public reads went through TCRdb reprocessing: fastp at Q25, MiXCR clone calling, in-frame beta chains kept. One record per CDR3 amino acid sequence lists the most common genes and DNA. The sample table lists roughly 6,300 distinct CDR3 sequences, 13% to 15% of them with a count of one. The ten most abundant clones make up approximately 23% of the sample. The data are from a study of tumor-infiltrating lymphocytes in oesophageal squamous cell carcinoma (dated by TCRdb to 2016 to 2018). V is cut back by 7 bases and J by 0 bases, with 5 bases in the junction unmatched. CDR1 and CDR2 are read off the germline V gene as SGHNT and YENEEA. Including the terminal cysteine and phenylalanine, the CDR3 comprises 15 residues. The kept DNA is CDR3 alone, 45 bases in frame from the first base.

The sequence is built from TRBV11-3 and TRBJ2-7, and 11 bases in between align with TRBD1. Sequenced input: normal esophageal tissue next to the tumor. The receptor was isolated from a male donor with esophageal squamous cell carcinoma. Read as DNA, the sequence is TGTGCCAGCAAGGACAGGGGGCAAATCTCCTACGAGCAGTACTTC. This is translated as CASKDRGQISYEQYF.